The entry below gives a single T cell receptor (beta chain) sequence along with its context. This record comes from a study of human T cells and chemical hapten exposure. Study-level information: Readings were taken at 6 days from patch tests that had applied 0.01% DPC to the upper back. Cases of alopecia areata, totalis or universalis occurred in a predominantly female patient group.

Individual cDNA molecules received unique molecular identifiers in the library. A single record per CDR3 protein comes from TCRdb applying MiXCR to the RACE reads. The table shows roughly 120,000 distinct CDR3 sequences, with roughly 13% occurring only once. Stated time point: pre-sensitization, week 0. Sample treatment: therapeutic diphenylcyclopropenone sensitization with weekly scalp DPC. V lost 0 bases, J lost 6 bases, and 11 bases lay in between. The CDR3 runs to 14 residues. The V gene's germline CDR1 is SGHTA and CDR2 FQGNSA. The sample was whole blood, taken in connection with sensitization to the hapten diphenylcyclopropenone (DPC). This TCR came from a woman between 18 and 30 years old with alopecia areata. Some clones in this sample may be carry-over from other donors' samples. This chain links TRBV7-2 with TRBJ1-1; D uncertain. The CDR3 protein is CASSLASGLPEAFF. The CDR3 region has the DNA TGTGCCAGCAGCTTAGCTTCGGGGTTGCCTGAAGCTTTCTTT.